One and the same sample provided the 10 T cell receptor beta chains below, sequenced in a study of persistence of HIV-infected CD4 T cells (dated by TCRdb to the early 2020s). The immunoSEQ hsTCRB assay version 4, run in survey mode, was used to sequence TCRbeta repertoires from genomic DNA. TCRdb stores this immuneACCESS table with in-frame sequences only. Part of the clones is absent; in the studies checked, under half of the shortfall reflects unresolved V genes, and no reason is known for the rest. Across this sample there are some 41,000 clones, with approximately 90% seen only once. The ten largest make up 1.3% of the sample. What the treatment or condition label conveys for this sample: suppressive antiretroviral therapy. Cells were stimulated with anti-CD3/anti-CD28 magnetic beads as a nonspecific positive control representing the CD4+ T cell repertoire. Sorting of responding CD4+ T cells was based on upregulation of both CD40 ligand and CD69.

The antigens for these receptors are not known. The sample consisted of CD4+ T cells sorted from PBMCs after roughly 20-hour stimulation, taken from a patient who received antiretroviral therapy. The cell subset or site label here, explained by the study, means: CD40L+CD69+ CD4 T cells responding to anti-CD3/anti-CD28 beads, representing the overall repertoire. Receptors were obtained from an adult man with HIV who was CMV-seropositive.

To note about this clone: The junction departs from germline at one end; a sequencing error may be responsible. This chain's CDR3 is CASSLCDTMTSRANVLTF. CDR3 nucleotides: TGTGCCAGCAGCCTATGTGATACCATGACAAGTCGGGCTAACGTCCTGACTTTC. The chain joins TRBV7-9 to TRBJ2-6; no definite D call. The CDR3 spans 18 residues. Germline V gene data show CDR1 as SEHNR and CDR2 as FQNEAQ (reference sequence).

The chain links TRBV30 to TRBJ1-2, with TRBD1 as a possible D gene (6 bases). The CDR3 length is 14 residues. V was cut by 2 bases and J by 5 bases, with 15 bases left in between. Germline CDR1 GTSNPN, CDR2 SVGIG (reference sequence). The CDR3 DNA sequence: TGTGCCTGGAGTAGAACAGGGCGGACGTATGGCTACACCTTC. This gives the protein CAWSRTGRTYGYTF.

The rearrangement uses TRBV29-1 and TRBJ1-2, with D hard to call. In germline, CDR1 is SQVTM, CDR2 ANQGSEA. This CDR3 comprises 14 residues. The V gene lost 1 base and the J gene lost 5 bases, with 14 bases spanning the gap. CDR3 nucleotides: TGCAGCGTTGAAGGGCCGAGAGGAGCATATGGCTACACCTTC. Translating it yields CSVEGPRGAYGYTF.

The rearrangement uses TRBV7-2 and TRBJ2-7; D tentatively reads TRBD1 or TRBD2 (5 bases each). This CDR3 region has 14 residues. The germline V gene encodes CDR1 SGHTA and CDR2 FQGNSA. Trimming took off 2 bases at V and 6 bases at J, with 14 bases between the two ends. CDR3 loop: CASSLWDGRGEQYF. In DNA, the CDR3 is TGTGCCAGCAGCTTATGGGACGGTCGGGGCGAGCAGTACTTC.

The gene calls are TRBV9 and TRBJ2-1; D ambiguous. Between the trimmed V and J ends, which lost 4 bases and 6 bases, there was a span of 11 bases. CDR3 length equals 13 residues. Germline CDR1 reads SGDLS; CDR2 reads YYNGEE. The CDR3 bases are TGTGCCAGCAGCCCCTGGGGTTCCAATGAGCAGTTCTTC. Protein: CASSPWGSNEQFF.

The chain is built from TRBV6-2 or TRBV6-3 and TRBJ2-3; 9 bases line up with TRBD1. J lost 0 bases, V lost 5 bases, and 9 bases had no gene match. Germline V gives CDR1 MNHEY, CDR2 SVGEGT. The CDR3 covers 17 residues. In DNA form, the CDR3 reads TGTGCCAGCAGTCTCCTAAGACAGGGGGTTAGCACAGATACGCAGTATTTT. Protein product: CASSLLRQGVSTDTQYF.

The genes are TRBV29-1 and TRBJ2-3; maybe TRBD1 (5 bases). Germline lookup yields CDR1 SQVTM and CDR2 ANQGSEA. V was pared by 7 bases and J by 1 base, with 12 bases between. There are 13 residues in the CDR3. The DNA of the CDR3 is TGCAGCGCCGACAGTTATGGCACAGATACGCAGTATTTT. This translates into CSADSYGTDTQYF.

J is TRBJ2-6 and V is TRBV2; 9 nucleotides agree with TRBD1. From germline, CDR1 is SNHLY and CDR2 FYNNEI. CDR3 size: 16 residues. V lost 5 bases to trimming and J lost 4 bases; unmatched junction nucleotides: 6. The CDR3 sequence is CASSRRTGAGANVLTF. The CDR3 DNA sequence: TGTGCCAGCAGTCGACGGACAGGGGCCGGGGCCAACGTCCTGACTTTC.

The chain is built from TRBV27 and TRBJ2-3; the match to TRBD2 covers 8 bases. CDR3 length equals 18 residues. The V gene end was trimmed by 6 bases and the J gene end by 0 bases; junction bases not matched to a gene: 14. The germline gives CDR1 MNHEY, CDR2 SMNVEV (reference sequence). CDR3: CASRKRRIGGASTDTQYF. CDR3 coding DNA: TGTGCCAGCAGAAAGCGACGAATCGGGGGGGCTAGCACAGATACGCAGTATTTT.

The rearrangement links TRBV28 to TRBJ2-6; no reliable D call. V was trimmed by 4 bases and J by 4 bases, leaving 11 bases between them. The CDR3 covers 15 residues. Germline V CDR1 and CDR2: MDHEN, SYDVKM. The CDR3: CASSSASSGANVLTF. The CDR3, as DNA: TGTGCCAGCAGTTCCGCATCGTCAGGGGCCAACGTCCTGACTTTC.